This T cell receptor (beta chain) was retrieved from a study of human T cells and chemical hapten exposure. This clonotype was picked up one time. Antigen: not known. CDR1 and CDR2 (germline): MNHEY, SVGEGT. The CDR3 has 16 residues. V shed 5 bases and J 5 bases; nucleotides not matched to a gene: 7. TCRdb re-derived calls from the RACE reads in MiXCR, one entry per CDR3 protein. The sample yields over 150,000 distinct CDR3 sequences, about a quarter seen once. Study outcomes and limitations: Expanded TCRs formed significantly more large CDR3 similarity clusters than controls.

Noted time point: patch test 3, about 24 weeks after DPC sensitization. Treatment here: therapeutic diphenylcyclopropenone sensitization with weekly scalp DPC. The source is a woman under 30 with alopecia areata. Some clones in this sample may be carry-over from other donors' samples. The sample here was whole blood, taken in connection with sensitization to the hapten diphenylcyclopropenone (DPC). This chain links TRBV6-2 or TRBV6-3 with TRBJ2-2; 11 positions agree with TRBD1. CDR3 residues: CASSTPGQGVTGELFF. In DNA form, the CDR3 reads TGTGCCAGCAGTACTCCGGGACAGGGGGTAACCGGGGAGCTGTTTTTT.